One and the same sample provided the 30 T cell receptor beta chains below, sequenced in a study of T cell responses to AZD1222 COVID-19 vaccine. Produced via immunoSEQ multiplex PCR; TCRdb's table is partial and in-frame only. The repertoire holds 100,000 or so clones, with over 75% as singletons. Here the sequenced sample was peripheral blood, taken 28 days after the second AZD1222 dose. The origin of the receptors is an adult who received the AZD1222 COVID-19 vaccine.

The rearrangement links TRBV5-6 to TRBJ2-3; tentative D call: TRBD1 (6 bases). The CDR3 is 14 residues long. V dropped 2 bases and J dropped 4 bases, with 11 bases sitting between them. Germline CDR1 reads SGHDT; CDR2 reads YYEEEE. CDR3 nucleotide sequence: TGTGCCAGCAGCTTTTGGGGGCGATCAGATACGCAGTATTTT. It is translated as CASSFWGRSDTQYF. The variable domain in full, completed from reference TRBV5-6 and TRBJ2-3, reads DAGVTQSPTHLIKTRGQQVTLRCSPKSGHDTVSWYQQALGQGPQFIFQYYEEEERQRGNFPDRFSGHQFPNYSSELNVNALLLGDSALYLCASSFWGRSDTQYFGPGTRLTVL.

As DNA, the CDR3 is TGTGCCAGCAGCAATGGGCAGGGCTACGAGCAGTACTTC. Its translation is CASSNGQGYEQYF. The chain joins TRBV6-2 or TRBV6-3 to TRBJ2-7, with D tentatively TRBD1 (5 bases). CDR1 is MNHEY, CDR2 SVGEGT, per germline. Trimming shortened V by 6 bases and J by 3 bases, and 12 bases separated the two germline ends. The CDR3 has 13 residues.

This chain links TRBV7-6 with TRBJ2-7; the match to TRBD1 covers 7 bases. The V segment lost 4 bases and the J segment 1 base; nucleotides outside the gene matches: 7. The CDR3 length is 15 residues. In germline, CDR1 is SGHVS, CDR2 FNYEAQ. The CDR3 sequence is CASSSLQGVSYEQYF. For the CDR3, the DNA is TGTGCCAGCAGCTCCCTCCAGGGGGTTTCCTACGAGCAGTACTTC.

This clone was counted a single time. V is TRBV2 and J is TRBJ1-2; D possibly corresponds to TRBD1 (5 bases). Trimming pared 3 bases from V and 4 bases from J, leaving 18 bases between. Looked up from germline, CDR1 is SNHLY and CDR2 is FYNNEI. There are 16 residues in the CDR3. The CDR3 sequence is CASSEGVGGPPYGYTF. The CDR3 bases are TGTGCCAGCAGTGAGGGGGTCGGGGGTCCCCCCTATGGCTACACCTTC.

This clone is a singleton in its sample. J is TRBJ1-4 and V is TRBV7-6, with 7 nucleotides matching TRBD1. The J segment lost 2 bases and the V segment lost 5 bases, leaving 8 bases of the junction unmatched. Germline V gene sequence: CDR1 SGHVS, CDR2 FNYEAQ. This CDR3 has 16 amino acids. CDR3 DNA: TGTGCCAGCAGCATTAACAGGGGTTTTACTAATGAAAAACTGTTTTTT. Protein sequence: CASSINRGFTNEKLFF.

This clone was recorded a few times. The chain joins TRBV7-6 to TRBJ1-5, with 7 bases matching TRBD1. This CDR3 contains 15 residues. From germline, CDR1 is SGHVS and CDR2 FNYEAQ. Unmatched junction bases numbered 3, after V lost 0 bases and J lost 4 bases. The CDR3 here is CASSLASGGNQPQHF. The CDR3 DNA reads as TGTGCCAGCAGCTTAGCGTCAGGGGGAAATCAGCCCCAGCATTTT.

J is TRBJ2-3 and V is TRBV3-1 (or the pseudogene TRBV3-2); no definite D call. Germline V CDR1 and CDR2: LGHDT, YNNKEL (reference sequence). The CDR3 loop spans 13 amino acids. Trimming cost V 4 bases and J 1 base, with 6 bases left between them. CDR3 nucleotide sequence: TGTGCCAGCAGCCGCCAAGGCACAGATACGCAGTATTTT. Translated, it gives CASSRQGTDTQYF.

This clone is a singleton in its sample. This chain connects TRBV9 to TRBJ2-3; TRBD2 matches at 9 bases. CDR1 and CDR2 (germline): SGDLS, YYNGEE. Losses at the gene ends were 0 bases for V and 7 bases for J; bases not matched to a gene: 9. The length of the CDR3 is 16 residues. In DNA form, the CDR3 reads TGTGCCAGCAGCGTAGAATCAGCGGGGGGTCTTAATACGCAGTATTTT. Encoded protein: CASSVESAGGLNTQYF.

The genes are TRBV15 and TRBJ1-1, with D maybe TRBD1 (5 bases). V was pared by 8 bases and J by 0 bases, with 19 bases between. Germline CDR1 reads LNHNV; CDR2 reads YYDKDF (reference sequence). The CDR3 has 16 residues. CDR3 DNA sequence: TGTGCCACCGAAACACGACAGTTTCCAATGAACACTGAAGCTTTCTTT. It codes for CATETRQFPMNTEAFF.

This chain joins TRBV5-1 and TRBJ2-7, with unresolved D. CDR3 size: 14 residues. Per the germline V gene, CDR1 is SGHRS and CDR2 is YFSETQ. The V and J ends lost 1 base and 3 bases respectively, with 11 bases between them. The CDR3 DNA sequence: TGCGCCAGCAGCTTGCCCGAGAAATACTACGAGCAGTACTTC. It codes for CASSLPEKYYEQYF.

V usage is TRBV4-1 and J usage is TRBJ1-2; D is perhaps TRBD1 (5 bases). Germline CDR1 is MGHRA and CDR2 is YSYEKL. The length of the CDR3 is 15 residues. Trimming took 1 base from V and 4 from J, leaving 13 bases between them. CDR3 loop: CASSQAWTDIYGYTF. The CDR3 DNA follows: TGCGCCAGCAGCCAAGCCTGGACGGACATCTATGGCTACACCTTC.

The rearrangement joins TRBV3-1 (or the pseudogene TRBV3-2) to TRBJ2-6; D is undetermined. Germline lookup yields CDR1 LGHDT and CDR2 YNNKEL (reference sequence). The CDR3 has 15 residues. Trimming removed 3 bases at V and 4 bases at J, with 10 bases between. CDR3 nucleotides: TGTGCCAGCAGCCAGGTCGTATGGGGGGCCAACGTCCTGACTTTC. Protein product: CASSQVVWGANVLTF.

This chain connects TRBV7-8 to TRBJ1-5; D is perhaps TRBD1 (5 bases). CDR3 length: 13 amino acids. V was pared by 4 bases and J by 1 base, with 5 bases between. CDR1 and CDR2 from the germline V gene are SGHVS and FQNEAQ. CDR3 sequence (DNA): TGTGCCAGCAGCTGGGACAGCAATCAGCCCCAGCATTTT. Translated, it gives CASSWDSNQPQHF. The full variable domain, its missing parts supplied by reference TRBV7-8 and TRBJ1-5, is GAGVSQSPRYKVAKRGQDVALRCDPISGHVSLFWYQQALGQGPEFLTYFQNEAQLDKSGLPSDRFFAERPEGSVSTLKIQRTQQEDSAVYLCASSWDSNQPQHFGDGTRLSIL.

This clone is a singleton in its sample. CDR3 sequence reads: CASSLLRTASNSPLHF. For the CDR3, the DNA is TGTGCCAGCAGTTTACTCCGGACCGCTTCTAATTCACCCCTCCACTTT. The chain links TRBV27 to TRBJ1-6; D gene unclear. The CDR3 extends over 16 amino acids. With 2 bases removed from V and 6 bases from J, the gap between germline ends came to 14 bases. Germline V gives CDR1 MNHEY, CDR2 SMNVEV (reference sequence).

V and J are TRBV10-3 and TRBJ2-5; TRBD2 matches at 11 bases. After removal of 4 bases from V and 2 bases from J, the junction contained 6 bases not matched to a gene. CDR1 and CDR2 (germline): ENHRY, SYGVKD. The CDR3 is 16 residues long. The CDR3 region has the DNA TGTGCCATCAGTGTTGCGACTAGCGGGGCTCAAGAGACCCAGTACTTC. Translating it yields CAISVATSGAQETQYF.

The genes are TRBV28 and TRBJ2-7; 8 bases map to TRBD1. The CDR3 is 14 residues long. Germline V gene sequence: CDR1 MDHEN, CDR2 SYDVKM. V dropped 6 bases and J dropped 6; count of bases not matched to a gene: 10. As DNA, the CDR3 is TGTGCCAGCAGGCCCTCCGGGACAGGCATCGAGCAGTACTTC. Its translation: CASRPSGTGIEQYF.

The chain uses TRBV23-1 and TRBJ1-5; perhaps TRBD1 as D (6 bases). TRBV23-1 falls under the ORF class, with uncertain function. Trimming removed 3 bases from V and 6 bases from J, with 18 bases in between. The CDR3 totals 16 residues. CDR3 loop: CASSHPRRGAGQPQHF. As DNA, the CDR3 is TGCGCCAGCAGTCACCCACGTAGGGGGGCGGGTCAGCCCCAGCATTTT.

This chain's CDR3 is CASSLAGEQFF. Here the CDR3 DNA reads TGTGCCAGCAGCTTGGCGGGGGAACAGTTCTTC. The chain joins TRBV7-9 to TRBJ2-1, with TRBD2 matching over 7 bases. The CDR3 covers 11 residues. Germline V gene sequence: CDR1 SEHNR, CDR2 FQNEAQ (reference sequence). The V segment lost 3 bases and the J segment 13 bases; nucleotides outside the gene matches: 3.

This clone was detected only once. The chain joins TRBV3-1 (or the pseudogene TRBV3-2) to TRBJ2-2; the match to TRBD1 covers 7 bases. The CDR3 runs 16 residues. The V gene's germline CDR1 is LGHDT and CDR2 YNNKEL (reference sequence). J lost 3 bases, V lost 3 bases, and 7 bases had no gene match. CDR3 sequence (DNA): TGTGCCAGCAGCCATTGGGTAGGGGGCGACACCGGGGAGCTGTTTTTT. Encoded protein: CASSHWVGGDTGELFF.

The chain recombines TRBV19 with TRBJ2-2, with 7 bases aligning to TRBD2. The CDR3 sequence is 17 residues long. V lost 1 base, J lost 1 base, and 6 bases stayed unmatched. The germline V gene has CDR1 LNHDA and CDR2 SQIVND (reference sequence). This chain's CDR3 is CASSIGVGRGNTGELFF. The CDR3 nucleotides read TGTGCCAGTAGTATAGGGGTAGGGAGGGGGAACACCGGGGAGCTGTTTTTT.

This clone came up once. The V and J genes are TRBV7-8 and TRBJ1-1; no clear D gene. Trimming removed 4 bases at V and 6 bases at J, with 12 bases between. CDR1 and CDR2 (germline): SGHVS, FQNEAQ. The length of the CDR3 is 13 residues. The CDR3 sequence: CASSSTELAEAFF. In DNA form, the CDR3 reads TGTGCCAGCAGCTCGACGGAGTTAGCTGAAGCTTTCTTT. The full variable domain, in which reference TRBV7-8 and TRBJ1-1 provide the parts outside the CDR3, is GAGVSQSPRYKVAKRGQDVALRCDPISGHVSLFWYQQALGQGPEFLTYFQNEAQLDKSGLPSDRFFAERPEGSVSTLKIQRTQQEDSAVYLCASSSTELAEAFFGQGTRLTVV.

The chain carries TRBV4-2 and TRBJ2-2; D is uncertain. The V end lost 6 bases, the J end lost 0 bases, and 8 bases lay between the germline ends. CDR3 size: 14 residues. Germline V lookup: CDR1 LGHNA, CDR2 YNFKEQ. The CDR3 DNA is TGTGCCAGCAGATCAGTCGCGAACACCGGGGAGCTGTTTTTT. This translates into CASRSVANTGELFF.

The V call is TRBV4-1, the J call TRBJ1-6; possibly TRBD1 for D (5 bases). This CDR3 spans 12 amino acids. Germline lookup yields CDR1 MGHRA and CDR2 YSYEKL. V was pared by 6 bases and J by 7 bases, with 7 bases between. CDR3 loop: CASREGNSPLHF. CDR3 nucleotides: TGCGCCAGCAGGGAGGGGAATTCACCCCTCCACTTT.

A single count supports this clone. The chain employs TRBV29-1 and TRBJ2-2, with D uncertain. V was pared by 6 bases and J by 5 bases, with 16 bases between. The CDR3 loop spans 14 amino acids. CDR1 is SQVTM, CDR2 ANQGSEA, per germline. CDR3: CSVLLERPTGELFF. CDR3 nucleotides: TGCAGCGTGCTTCTCGAGCGCCCGACCGGGGAGCTGTTTTTT.

J is TRBJ2-7 and V is TRBV20-1; TRBD2 matches 9 bases. Germline CDR1 and CDR2: DFQATT and SNEGSKA (reference sequence). There are 16 residues in the CDR3. The V and J ends lost 3 bases and 1 base, in that order; junction bases with no gene match: 10. The CDR3 spells CSASKVAGVGSYEQYF. As DNA, the CDR3 is TGCAGTGCTAGTAAGGTAGCGGGAGTGGGTTCCTACGAGCAGTACTTC.

The chain employs TRBV10-1 and TRBJ2-1; 12 bases agree with TRBD1. Looked up from germline, CDR1 is WNHNN and CDR2 is SYGVQD (reference sequence). The CDR3 consists of 16 residues. Germline trimming cut 5 bases from V and 7 bases from J; bases unmatched to any gene: 9. As DNA, the CDR3 is TGCGCCAGCAGTTATGCCCGGGACAGGGGGCTGAATGAGCAGTTCTTC. Amino acids: CASSYARDRGLNEQFF.

Only a few counts were recorded for this clone. This chain joins TRBV7-9 and TRBJ2-7, with 7 bases lining up with TRBD1. Germline CDR1 is SEHNR and CDR2 is FQNEAQ (reference sequence). The CDR3 is made up of 14 amino acids. The junction had 9 bases not matched to a gene; V was cut back by 7 bases and J by 3 bases. The CDR3 loop is CASTIKGANYEQYF. The DNA for the CDR3 is TGTGCCAGCACCATTAAGGGGGCGAACTACGAGCAGTACTTC.

This chain joins TRBV9 and TRBJ1-2; D is uncertain. The V end was cut by 0 bases, the J end by 1 base, with 4 bases between. CDR1 is SGDLS, CDR2 YYNGEE, per germline. The CDR3 contains 13 residues. The DNA for the CDR3 is TGTGCCAGCAGCGTAGTCAGTAACTATGGCTACACCTTC. Translating gives CASSVVSNYGYTF.

The chain joins TRBV6-5 to TRBJ2-7; D possibly matches TRBD1 or TRBD2 (5 bases each). The CDR3 has 13 residues. The germline gives CDR1 MNHEY, CDR2 SVGAGI. Between the trimmed V and J ends, which lost 6 bases and 1 base, there was a span of 10 bases. The CDR3 DNA reads as TGTGCCAGCAGGTGGGGGTCTTCCTACGAGCAGTACTTC. Translating it yields CASRWGSSYEQYF.

V usage is TRBV6-4 and J usage is TRBJ2-1, with D unclear. Germline V gene lookup returns CDR1 MRHNA and CDR2 SNTAGT. The CDR3 has 15 residues. V lost 6 bases to trimming and J lost 0 bases, with 12 bases between them. In DNA form, the CDR3 reads TGTGCCAGCAGCCTCGACCCAAACTCCTACAATGAGCAGTTCTTC. This encodes CASSLDPNSYNEQFF.